This T cell receptor beta chain emerged from a study of T-cell reconstitution after alpha-beta-depleted transplantation in children. Unique molecular identifiers tagged the TCRbeta library. MiXCR was run by TCRdb on the PCR reads, yielding one entry per CDR3 protein. Here the sample spans around 400,000 distinct CDR3 sequences, roughly 10% being singletons. Germline CDR1 DFQATT, CDR2 SNEGSKA (reference sequence). There are 16 residues in the CDR3. V shed 3 bases and J 6 bases; nucleotides not matched to a gene: 14. The sequence was obtained from a human donor who donated a stem cell graft to a child with acute myeloid leukemia. V is TRBV20-1 and J is TRBJ2-1; 7 bases fit TRBD2. The source material was PBMCs from the stem cell graft donor, sampled from the stem cell graft. In nucleotides, the CDR3 is TGCAGTGCTAGTCCCGCGGGAGTTCGTCTGGGCAATGAGCAGTTCTTC. Translated, it gives CSASPAGVRLGNEQFF.